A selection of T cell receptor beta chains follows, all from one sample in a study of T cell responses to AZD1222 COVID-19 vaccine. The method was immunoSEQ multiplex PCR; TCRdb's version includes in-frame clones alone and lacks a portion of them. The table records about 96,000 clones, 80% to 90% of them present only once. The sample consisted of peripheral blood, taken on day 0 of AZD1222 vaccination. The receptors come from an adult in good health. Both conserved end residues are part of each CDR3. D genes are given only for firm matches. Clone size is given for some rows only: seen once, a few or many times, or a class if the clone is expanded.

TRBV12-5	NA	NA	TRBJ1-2	CASGNTTLGYGYTF	TGTGCTAGTGGCAATACGACATTAGGCTATGGCTACACCTTC
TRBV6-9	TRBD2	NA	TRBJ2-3	CASSYGGSWQYF	TGTGCCAGCAGTTACGGGGGGAGCTGGCAGTATTTT
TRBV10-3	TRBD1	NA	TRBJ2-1	CAISERDSYNEQFF	TGTGCCATCAGTGAGCGGGACAGCTACAATGAGCAGTTCTTC
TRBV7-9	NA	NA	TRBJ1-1	CASSFSNHQGSEAFF	TGTGCCAGCAGCTTTTCGAATCATCAGGGTAGTGAAGCTTTCTTT
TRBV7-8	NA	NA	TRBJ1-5	CASSSGGGWDQPQHF	TGTGCCAGCAGCTCCGGCGGGGGCTGGGATCAGCCCCAGCATTTT
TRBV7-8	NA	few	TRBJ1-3	CASTAGQSYSGNTIYF	TGTGCCAGCACCGCCGGACAGTCCTACTCTGGAAACACCATATATTTT
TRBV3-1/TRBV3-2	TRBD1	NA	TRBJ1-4	CASSDGPGGNEKLFF	TGTGCCAGCAGCGATGGGCCAGGGGGTAATGAAAAACTGTTTTTT
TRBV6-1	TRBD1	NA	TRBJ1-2	CASSAWDRQFNYGYTF	TGTGCCAGCAGTGCTTGGGACAGGCAATTTAACTATGGCTACACCTTC
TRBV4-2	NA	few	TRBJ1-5	CASSPRRDQPQHF	TGTGCCAGCAGCCCCCGCAGGGATCAGCCCCAGCATTTT
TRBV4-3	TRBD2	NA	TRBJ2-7	CASSQGPGGGNPYEQYF	TGCGCCAGCAGCCAAGGTCCCGGGGGAGGGAATCCCTACGAGCAGTACTTC
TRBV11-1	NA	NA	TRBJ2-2	CASSLSPPYTGELFF	TGTGCCAGCAGCCTGTCGCCGCCATACACCGGGGAGCTGTTTTTT
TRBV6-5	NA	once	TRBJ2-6	CATRGSGANVLTF	TGTGCCACCCGTGGGTCTGGGGCCAACGTCCTGACTTTC
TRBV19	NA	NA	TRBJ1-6	CASSPQNNNSPLHF	TGTGCCAGTAGTCCGCAAAATAACAATTCACCCCTCCACTTT
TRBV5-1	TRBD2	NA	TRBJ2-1	CASSFSGGADSFGDEQFF	TGCGCCAGCAGCTTTAGCGGGGGGGCCGACTCCTTTGGGGATGAGCAGTTCTTC
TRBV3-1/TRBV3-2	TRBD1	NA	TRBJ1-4	CASSLLRQGIAEKLFF	TGTGCCAGCAGCCTTCTACGACAGGGGATAGCTGAAAAACTGTTTTTT
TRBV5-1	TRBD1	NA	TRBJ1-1	CASSLAGQVRTEAFF	TGCGCCAGCAGCTTGGCGGGACAGGTCCGCACTGAAGCTTTCTTT
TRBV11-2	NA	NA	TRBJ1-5	CASSLGRAGNQPQHF	TGTGCCAGCAGCTTAGGAAGGGCAGGCAATCAGCCCCAGCATTTT
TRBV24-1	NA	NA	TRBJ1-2	CATSDTDQGSKYGYTF	TGTGCCACCAGTGACACCGACCAGGGATCTAAGTACGGCTACACCTTC
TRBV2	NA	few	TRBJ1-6	CATQGPQPNSPLHF	TGTGCCACCCAGGGGCCGCAGCCGAATTCACCCCTCCACTTT
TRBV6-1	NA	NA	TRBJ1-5	CASSDEGLSNQPQHF	TGTGCCAGCAGTGATGAGGGTTTAAGCAATCAGCCCCAGCATTTT
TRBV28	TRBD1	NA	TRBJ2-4	CASSSGYTGQGGPGAKNIQYF	TGTGCCAGCAGTTCCGGCTACACGGGACAGGGAGGGCCCGGGGCCAAAAACATTCAGTACTTC
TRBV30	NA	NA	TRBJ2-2	CAWRSGALTGELFF	TGTGCCTGGAGGTCGGGGGCCCTCACCGGGGAGCTGTTTTTT
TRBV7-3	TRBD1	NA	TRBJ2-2	CASSPQGVTGELFF	TGTGCCAGCAGCCCCCAGGGGGTCACCGGGGAGCTGTTTTTT
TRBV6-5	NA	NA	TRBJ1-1	CASSYSQQFLNTEAFF	TGTGCCAGCAGTTACTCCCAACAGTTTCTGAACACTGAAGCTTTCTTT
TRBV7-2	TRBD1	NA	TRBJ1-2	CASSPPGTGAGYGYTF	TGTGCCAGCAGCCCTCCCGGGACAGGGGCAGGCTATGGCTACACCTTC